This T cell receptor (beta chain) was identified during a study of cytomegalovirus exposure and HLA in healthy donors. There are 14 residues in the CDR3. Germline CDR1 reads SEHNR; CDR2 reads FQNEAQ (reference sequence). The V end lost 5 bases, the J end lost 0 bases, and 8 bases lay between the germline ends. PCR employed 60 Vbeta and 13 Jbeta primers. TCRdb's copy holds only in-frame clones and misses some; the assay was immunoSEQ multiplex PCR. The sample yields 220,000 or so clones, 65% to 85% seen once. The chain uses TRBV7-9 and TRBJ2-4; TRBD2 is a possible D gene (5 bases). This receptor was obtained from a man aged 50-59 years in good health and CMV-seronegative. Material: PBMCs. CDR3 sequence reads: CASSTGLAKNIQYF. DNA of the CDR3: TGTGCCAGCAGCACCGGACTAGCCAAAAACATTCAGTACTTC. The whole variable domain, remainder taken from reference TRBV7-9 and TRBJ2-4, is DTGVSQNPRHKITKRGQNVTFRCDPISEHNRLYWYRQTLGQGPEFLTYFQNEAQLEKSRLLSDRFSAERPKGSFSTLEIQRTEQGDSAMYLCASSTGLAKNIQYFGAGTRLSVL.